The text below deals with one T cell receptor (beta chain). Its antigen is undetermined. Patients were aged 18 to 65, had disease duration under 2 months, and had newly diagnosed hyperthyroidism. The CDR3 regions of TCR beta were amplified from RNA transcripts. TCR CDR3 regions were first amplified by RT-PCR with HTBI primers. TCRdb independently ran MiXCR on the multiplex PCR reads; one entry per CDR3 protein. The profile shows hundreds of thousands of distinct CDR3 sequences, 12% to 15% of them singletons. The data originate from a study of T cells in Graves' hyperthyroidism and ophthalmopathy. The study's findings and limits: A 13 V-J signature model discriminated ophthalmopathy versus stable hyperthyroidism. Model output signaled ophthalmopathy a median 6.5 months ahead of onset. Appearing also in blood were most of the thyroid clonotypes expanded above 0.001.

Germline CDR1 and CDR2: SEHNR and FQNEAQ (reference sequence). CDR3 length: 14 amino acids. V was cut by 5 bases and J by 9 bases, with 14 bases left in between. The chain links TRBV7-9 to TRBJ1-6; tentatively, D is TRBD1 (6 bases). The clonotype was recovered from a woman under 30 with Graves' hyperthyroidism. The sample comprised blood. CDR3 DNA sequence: TGTGCCAGCAGCATCAGGGGTAGCATTTCACCCCTCCACTTT. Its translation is CASSIRGSISPLHF. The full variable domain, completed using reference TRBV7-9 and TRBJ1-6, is DTGVSQNPRHKITKRGQNVTFRCDPISEHNRLYWYRQTLGQGPEFLTYFQNEAQLEKSRLLSDRFSAERPKGSFSTLEIQRTEQGDSAMYLCASSIRGSISPLHFGNGTRLTVT.